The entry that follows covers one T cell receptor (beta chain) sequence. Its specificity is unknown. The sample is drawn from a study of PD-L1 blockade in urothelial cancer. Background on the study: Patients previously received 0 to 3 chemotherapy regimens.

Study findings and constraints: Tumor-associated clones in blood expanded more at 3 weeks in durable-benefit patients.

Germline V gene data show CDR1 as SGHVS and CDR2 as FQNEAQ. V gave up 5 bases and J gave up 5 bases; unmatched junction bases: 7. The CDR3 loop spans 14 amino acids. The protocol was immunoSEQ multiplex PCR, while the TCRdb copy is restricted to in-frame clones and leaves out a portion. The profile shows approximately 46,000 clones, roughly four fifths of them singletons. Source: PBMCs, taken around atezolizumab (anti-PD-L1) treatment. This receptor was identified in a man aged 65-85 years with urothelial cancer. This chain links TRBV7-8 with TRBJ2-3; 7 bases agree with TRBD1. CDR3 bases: TGTGCCAGCAGCGCAGACAGGGCAGGAGATACGCAGTATTTT. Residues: CASSADRAGDTQYF.